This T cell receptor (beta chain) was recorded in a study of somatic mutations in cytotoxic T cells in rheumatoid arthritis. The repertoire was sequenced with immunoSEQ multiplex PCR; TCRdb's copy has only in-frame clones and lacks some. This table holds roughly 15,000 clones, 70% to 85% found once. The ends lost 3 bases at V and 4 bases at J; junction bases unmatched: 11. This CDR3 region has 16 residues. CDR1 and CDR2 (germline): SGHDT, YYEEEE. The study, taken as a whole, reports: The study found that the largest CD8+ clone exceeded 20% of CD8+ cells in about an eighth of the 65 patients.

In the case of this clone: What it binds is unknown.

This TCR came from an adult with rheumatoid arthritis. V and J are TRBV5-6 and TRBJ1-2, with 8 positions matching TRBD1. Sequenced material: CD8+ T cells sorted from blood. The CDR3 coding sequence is TGTGCCAGCAGCTGGCAGACAGGGGAGTCGATCTATGGCTACACCTTC. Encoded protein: CASSWQTGESIYGYTF. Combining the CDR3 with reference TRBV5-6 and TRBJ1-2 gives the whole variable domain DAGVTQSPTHLIKTRGQQVTLRCSPKSGHDTVSWYQQALGQGPQFIFQYYEEEERQRGNFPDRFSGHQFPNYSSELNVNALLLGDSALYLCASSWQTGESIYGYTFGSGTRLTVV.